This T cell receptor (beta chain) emerged from a study of monozygotic twins with cystic fibrosis. At the level of the study: Libraries were built from 2.5 to 3 micrograms of fragmented DNA using about 15 PCR cycles.

Between the trimmed V and J ends, which lost 5 bases and 0 bases, there was a span of 17 bases. Germline-derived CDR1 and CDR2 are KGHSH and LQKENI. The CDR3 is 17 residues long. The repertoire was sequenced with immunoSEQ multiplex PCR; TCRdb's copy has only in-frame clones and lacks some. The repertoire holds tens of thousands of clones, 84% seen once, with roughly 1.7% in the top ten. As concerns this clone: Its antigen remains unknown.

Study conclusions and caveats: Shared CDR3 numbers were not associated with age, concordance or severity. V usage most resembled the co-twin in 13 of 16 pairs.

Sequencing was carried out using blood. The rearrangement uses TRBV18 and TRBJ1-5; D remains ambiguous. This receptor was obtained from a girl aged 2 to 9 with cystic fibrosis. CDR3 sequence reads: CASSTYRPLGSNQPQHF. The CDR3 DNA reads as TGTGCCAGCTCAACCTACAGACCTTTAGGTAGCAATCAGCCCCAGCATTTT.